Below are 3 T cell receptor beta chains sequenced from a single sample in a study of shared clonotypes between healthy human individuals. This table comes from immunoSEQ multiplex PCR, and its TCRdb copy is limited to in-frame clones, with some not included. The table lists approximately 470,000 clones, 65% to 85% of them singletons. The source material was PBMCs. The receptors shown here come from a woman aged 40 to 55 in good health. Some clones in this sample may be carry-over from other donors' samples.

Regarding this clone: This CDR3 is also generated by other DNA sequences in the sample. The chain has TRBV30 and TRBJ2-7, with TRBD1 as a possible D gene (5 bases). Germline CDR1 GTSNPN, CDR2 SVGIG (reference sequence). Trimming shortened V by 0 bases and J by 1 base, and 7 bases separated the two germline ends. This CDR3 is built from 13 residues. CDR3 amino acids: CAWSVQVSYEQYF. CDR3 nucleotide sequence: TGTGCCTGGAGTGTACAGGTTTCCTACGAGCAGTACTTC. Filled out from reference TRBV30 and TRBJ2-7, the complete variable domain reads SQTIHQWPATLVQPVGSPLSLECTVEGTSNPNLYWYRQAAGRGLQLLFYSVGIGQISSEVPQNLSASRPQDRQFILSSKKLLLSDSGFYLCAWSVQVSYEQYFGPGTRLTVT.

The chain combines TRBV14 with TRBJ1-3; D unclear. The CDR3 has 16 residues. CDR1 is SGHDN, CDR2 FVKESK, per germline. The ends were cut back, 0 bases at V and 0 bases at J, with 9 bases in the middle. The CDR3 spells CASSQDLPNSGNTIYF. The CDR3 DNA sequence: TGTGCCAGCAGCCAAGATTTGCCAAACTCTGGAAACACCATATATTTT. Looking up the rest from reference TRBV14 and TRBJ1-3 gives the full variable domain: EAGVTQFPSHSVIEKGQTVTLRCDPISGHDNLYWYRRVMGKEIKFLLHFVKESKQDESGMPNNRFLAERTGGTYSTLKVQPAELEDSGVYFCASSQDLPNSGNTIYFGEGSWLTVV.

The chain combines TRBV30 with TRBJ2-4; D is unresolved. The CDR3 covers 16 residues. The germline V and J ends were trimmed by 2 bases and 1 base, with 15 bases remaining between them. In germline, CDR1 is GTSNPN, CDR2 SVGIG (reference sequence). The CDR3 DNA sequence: TGTGCCTGGAGTCAGACCCTCCTGGGGGCCAAAAACATTCAGTACTTC. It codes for CAWSQTLLGAKNIQYF.